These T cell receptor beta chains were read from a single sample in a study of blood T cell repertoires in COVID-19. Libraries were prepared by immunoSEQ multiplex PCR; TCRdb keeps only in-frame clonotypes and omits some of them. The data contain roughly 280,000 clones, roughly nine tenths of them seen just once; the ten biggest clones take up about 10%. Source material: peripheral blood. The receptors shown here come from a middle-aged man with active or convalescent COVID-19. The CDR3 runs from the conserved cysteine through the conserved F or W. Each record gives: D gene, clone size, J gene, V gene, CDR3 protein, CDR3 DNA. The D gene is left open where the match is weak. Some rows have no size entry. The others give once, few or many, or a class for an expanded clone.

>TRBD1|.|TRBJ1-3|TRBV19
CASSLTGNGLSGNTIYF
TGTGCCAGTAGTTTGACAGGGAATGGTCTCTCTGGAAACACCATATATTTT
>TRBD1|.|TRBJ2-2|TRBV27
CASSPTGAGELFF
TGTGCCAGCAGTCCCACAGGGGCCGGGGAGCTGTTTTTT
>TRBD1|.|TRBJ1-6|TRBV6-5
CASSPPGQVNSPLHF
TGTGCCAGCAGTCCCCCGGGACAGGTGAATTCACCCCTCCACTTT
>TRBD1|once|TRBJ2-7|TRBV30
CAWSPKQGLGLSGYEQYF
TGTGCCTGGAGTCCAAAACAGGGGCTAGGGTTATCTGGCTACGAGCAGTACTTC
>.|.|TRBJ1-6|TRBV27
CASSPRRQANSPLHF
TGTGCCAGCAGCCCCAGGAGGCAGGCAAATTCACCCCTCCACTTT
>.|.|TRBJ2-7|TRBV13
CASSLGTGEQYF
TGTGCCAGCAGCTTAGGCACAGGGGAGCAGTACTTC
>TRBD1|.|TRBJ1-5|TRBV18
CASSPLGAGGMSNQPQHF
TGTGCCAGCTCACCATTAGGGGCAGGGGGCATGAGCAATCAGCCCCAGCATTTT
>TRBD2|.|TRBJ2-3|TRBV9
CASSVGGGGADTQYF
TGTGCCAGCAGCGTAGGCGGCGGGGGGGCAGATACGCAGTATTTT
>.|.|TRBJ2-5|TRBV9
CASSVGVEGPQETQYF
TGTGCCAGCAGCGTAGGTGTGGAGGGACCACAAGAGACCCAGTACTTC
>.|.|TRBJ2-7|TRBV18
CASSTGGGGTYEQYF
TGTGCCAGCTCGACCGGGGGAGGGGGAACCTACGAGCAGTACTTC
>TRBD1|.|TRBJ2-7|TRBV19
CASSIRAGGARDRDYEQYF
TGTGCCAGTAGTATCCGGGCAGGGGGCGCAAGGGACCGAGACTACGAGCAGTACTTC
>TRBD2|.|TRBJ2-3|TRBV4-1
CASSQEGSGGLTDTQYF
TGCGCCAGCAGCCAAGAGGGTAGCGGGGGTCTCACAGATACGCAGTATTTT
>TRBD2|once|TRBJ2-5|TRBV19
CASSPTSTTSETQYF
TGTGCCAGTAGTCCGACTAGCACAACTTCAGAGACCCAGTACTTC
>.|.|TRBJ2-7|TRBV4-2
CASSQGQEVHEQYF
TGTGCCAGCAGCCAAGGACAGGAGGTCCACGAGCAGTACTTC
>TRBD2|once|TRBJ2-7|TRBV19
CASSIGTRGYEQYF
TGTGCCAGTAGTATAGGTACGCGGGGGTACGAGCAGTACTTC
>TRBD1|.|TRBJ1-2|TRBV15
CATSRDRGQDGYTF
TGTGCCACCAGCAGAGATAGGGGACAGGACGGCTACACCTTC
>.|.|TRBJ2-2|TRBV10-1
CASSESIGSPGELFF
TGCGCCAGCAGTGAGTCGATCGGGTCACCCGGGGAGCTGTTTTTT
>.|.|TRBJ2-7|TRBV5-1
CASSLDKSSYEQYF
TGCGCCAGCAGCTTGGACAAAAGCTCCTACGAGCAGTACTTC
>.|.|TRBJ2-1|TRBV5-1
CASSLAAGQVYNEQFF
TGCGCCAGCAGCTTGGCCGCAGGGCAAGTGTACAATGAGCAGTTCTTC
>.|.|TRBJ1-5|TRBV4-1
CASSQDQQAGNQPQHF
TGCGCCAGCAGCCAAGACCAACAGGCCGGCAATCAGCCCCAGCATTTT
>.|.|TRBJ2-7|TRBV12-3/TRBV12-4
CASRSRTAYEQYF
TGTGCCAGTCGATCTAGAACGGCCTACGAGCAGTACTTC
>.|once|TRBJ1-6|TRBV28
CASSLLTASDYNSPLHF
TGTGCCAGCAGTTTATTGACAGCCTCCGACTATAATTCACCCCTCCACTTT
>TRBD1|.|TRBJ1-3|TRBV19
CASSWETGRTGNTIYF
TGTGCCAGTAGTTGGGAGACAGGGAGGACTGGAAACACCATATATTTT
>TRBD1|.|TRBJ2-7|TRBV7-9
CASSFTETGAYEQYF
TGTGCCAGCAGCTTTACCGAGACAGGGGCCTACGAGCAGTACTTC
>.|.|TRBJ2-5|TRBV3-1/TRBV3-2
CASSQGGNREETQYF
TGTGCCAGCAGCCAAGGGGGGAACAGGGAAGAGACCCAGTACTTC
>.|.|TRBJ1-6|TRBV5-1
CASSLLGNEGGSPLHF
TGCGCCAGCAGCCTTTTGGGGAACGAAGGAGGCTCACCCCTCCACTTT
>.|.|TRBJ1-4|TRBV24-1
CATSDSGGGSRANEKLFF
TGTGCCACCAGTGATTCGGGGGGCGGCTCGAGGGCTAATGAAAAACTGTTTTTT
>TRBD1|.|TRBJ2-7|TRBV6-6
CASSSPGQGYEQYF
TGTGCCAGCAGTTCACCGGGACAGGGGTACGAGCAGTACTTC
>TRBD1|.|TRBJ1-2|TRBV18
CASSPGTGSNYGYTF
TGTGCCAGCTCCCCCGGGACAGGTAGTAACTATGGCTACACCTTC
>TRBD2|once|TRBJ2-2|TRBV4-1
CASSQVLAGAAGELFF
TGCGCCAGCAGCCAAGTGCTAGCGGGAGCCGCCGGGGAGCTGTTTTTT